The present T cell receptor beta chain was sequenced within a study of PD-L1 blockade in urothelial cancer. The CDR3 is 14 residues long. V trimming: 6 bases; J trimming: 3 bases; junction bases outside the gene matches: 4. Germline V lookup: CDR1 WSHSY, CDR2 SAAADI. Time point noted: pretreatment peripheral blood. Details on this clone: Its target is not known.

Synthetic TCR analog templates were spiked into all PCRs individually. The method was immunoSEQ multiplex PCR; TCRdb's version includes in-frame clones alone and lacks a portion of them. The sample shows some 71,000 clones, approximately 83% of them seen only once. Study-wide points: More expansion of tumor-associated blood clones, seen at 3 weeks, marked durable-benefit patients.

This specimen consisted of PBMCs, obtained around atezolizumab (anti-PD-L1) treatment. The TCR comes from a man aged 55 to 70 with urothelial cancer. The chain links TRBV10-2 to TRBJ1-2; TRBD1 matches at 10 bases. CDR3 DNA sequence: TGCGCCAGCAGATCGGACAGGGGGGACTATGGCTACACCTTC. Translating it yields CASRSDRGDYGYTF.